The 30 T cell receptor beta chains below were found in one sample sequenced in a study of CD8 T cells in Susac syndrome. After extraction with the RNeasy kit, roughly 0.5 to 1 ug of the RNA was reverse transcribed using random hexamers. MiXCR, applied by TCRdb to the immunoSEQ multiplex PCR reads, yields one record per CDR3 protein. Altogether approximately 230,000 distinct CDR3 sequences are present, 90% to 95% being singletons, with the ten largest covering approximately 0.072%. The material sequenced was CD4+ T cells from PBMCs. Receptors were obtained from a human donor with multiple sclerosis.

The chain carries TRBV7-9 and TRBJ1-2; unclear D gene. Germline V gene data show CDR1 as SEHNR and CDR2 as FQNEAQ (reference sequence). The CDR3 has 15 residues. V lost 1 base and J 2 bases, leaving 11 bases between the germline ends. In nucleotides, the CDR3 is TGTGCCAGCAGCTTAGATCTGTCCGGGAACTATGGCTACACCTTC. Translation: CASSLDLSGNYGYTF.

The chain links TRBV7-9 to TRBJ2-6, with D possibly being TRBD1 or TRBD2 (5 bases each). The germline V gene encodes CDR1 SEHNR and CDR2 FQNEAQ (reference sequence). The CDR3 extends over 16 amino acids. Deletions cut 3 bases from V and 0 bases from J, with 9 bases between. The CDR3 bases are TGTGCCAGCAGCTTTGGGACCGGCTCTGGGGCCAACGTCCTGACTTTC. Amino acid sequence: CASSFGTGSGANVLTF.

This clonotype showed up just once. The J gene is TRBJ1-1, the V gene TRBV6-1, with TRBD1 matching over 12 bases. With 5 bases clipped from V and 0 bases from J, the junction kept 4 bases outside the gene matches. The CDR3 is 16 residues long. Germline V gene data show CDR1 as MNHNS and CDR2 as SASEGT. CDR3 nucleotide sequence: TGTGCCAGCAGTCGGGGGACAGGGGGCGTGAACACTGAAGCTTTCTTT. It translates to CASSRGTGGVNTEAFF.

The chain combines TRBV19 with TRBJ2-2, with TRBD1 matching over 8 bases. The V and J ends lost 6 bases and 5 bases, in that order; junction bases with no gene match: 8. The CDR3 contains 15 residues. Germline lookup yields CDR1 LNHDA and CDR2 SQIVND (reference sequence). DNA for the CDR3: TGTGCCAGTAGCTCACAGGGGGTTACAACCGGGGAGCTGTTTTTT. Its translation: CASSSQGVTTGELFF.

The chain couples TRBV7-9 to TRBJ2-1, with unresolved D. The CDR3 covers 11 residues. Trimming removed 8 bases at V and 7 bases at J, with 9 bases between. Germline CDR1 and CDR2: SEHNR and FQNEAQ (reference sequence). CDR3 DNA sequence: TGTGCCAGCGGTTTTTTGAATGAGCAGTTCTTC. It yields the protein CASGFLNEQFF.

V gene TRBV4-1 combines with J gene TRBJ2-1; D not resolved. The CDR3 consists of 15 residues. Germline V lookup: CDR1 MGHRA, CDR2 YSYEKL. V lost 0 bases and J 8 bases, leaving 14 bases between the germline ends. CDR3 amino acids: CASSQDFPRWDEQFF. CDR3 DNA: TGCGCCAGCAGCCAAGATTTTCCGAGGTGGGATGAGCAGTTCTTC.

The genes are TRBV29-1 and TRBJ2-7, with 8 bases aligning to TRBD1. The CDR3 is made up of 14 amino acids. V lost 6 bases, J lost 2 bases, and 9 bases stayed unmatched. The V gene's germline CDR1 is SQVTM and CDR2 ANQGSEA. CDR3 nucleotide sequence: TGCAGCGTCCAAACCGGGACAGGCCCCTACGAGCAGTACTTC. Its translation: CSVQTGTGPYEQYF.

V and J are TRBV5-1 and TRBJ1-6; D gene ambiguous. CDR3 length: 14 amino acids. Germline values: CDR1 SGHRS, CDR2 YFSETQ. V lost 0 bases and J 7 bases, leaving 8 bases between the germline ends. In DNA, the CDR3 is TGCGCCAGCAGCTTGGGTAGGCTGAATTCACCCCTCCACTTT. Translating gives CASSLGRLNSPLHF.

The J gene is TRBJ1-6, the V gene TRBV12-3 or TRBV12-4, with 8 bases that match TRBD1. V lost 4 bases to trimming and J lost 5 bases; unmatched junction nucleotides: 4. The CDR3 contains 15 residues. The CDR3 sequence is CASSSGTGDNSPLHF. CDR3 in DNA: TGTGCCAGCAGTTCCGGGACAGGAGATAATTCACCCCTCCACTTT.

The genes are TRBV15 and TRBJ2-7, with D perhaps TRBD1 (6 bases). In germline, CDR1 is LNHNV, CDR2 YYDKDF (reference sequence). The V gene lost 2 bases and the J gene lost 0 bases, with 11 bases spanning the gap. The CDR3 consists of 15 residues. The CDR3 nucleotides are TGTGCCACCAGCAGACGAGACAGGTTCTCCTACGAGCAGTACGTC. Protein sequence: CATSRRDRFSYEQYV.

The chain joins TRBV6-5 to TRBJ2-3, with a possible D match to TRBD2 (5 bases). The germline gives CDR1 MNHEY, CDR2 SVGAGI. V was clipped by 2 bases and J by 5 bases, with 8 bases between them. CDR3 size: 13 residues. The CDR3 coding sequence is TGTGCCAGCAGTTACGGACGGGGAGATACGCAGTATTTT. Residues: CASSYGRGDTQYF.

This clonotype was picked up one time. CDR3 nucleotides: TGCGCCAGCAGCCAAGAGGGGACAGGGGTCGATGAGCAGTTCTTC. This codes for CASSQEGTGVDEQFF. The chain carries TRBV4-1 and TRBJ2-1, with TRBD1 identical over 10 bases. V lost 0 bases to trimming and J lost 8 bases; unmatched junction nucleotides: 4. Germline CDR1 is MGHRA and CDR2 is YSYEKL. The CDR3 runs 15 residues.

This clonotype was picked up one time. The CDR3 loop is CSALQENTEAFF. The CDR3 DNA sequence: TGCAGTGCTTTACAGGAGAACACTGAAGCTTTCTTT. The chain links TRBV20-1 to TRBJ1-1; possible D gene TRBD1, 5 bases. V shed 5 bases and J shed 1 base, with 8 bases lying between them. Germline V gene sequence: CDR1 DFQATT, CDR2 SNEGSKA (reference sequence). The CDR3 is 12 residues long.

The chain combines TRBV6-5 with TRBJ1-4; D not resolved. Trimming removed 6 bases from V and 8 bases from J, with 19 bases in between. The germline V gene encodes CDR1 MNHEY and CDR2 SVGAGI. The length of the CDR3 is 15 residues. CDR3 nucleotide sequence: TGTGCCAGCAGCGCTTGGGAGCGGCACGAGGAAAAACTGTTTTTT. Translated, it gives CASSAWERHEEKLFF.

In DNA form, the CDR3 reads TGTGCCAGCAGCCCACAGGGGGCGGACTATGGCTACACCTTC. This gives the protein CASSPQGADYGYTF. The V gene is TRBV7-2, the J gene TRBJ1-2; 9 nucleotides match TRBD1. Per germline, CDR1 SGHTA and CDR2 FQGNSA. This CDR3 is 14 amino acids long. Unmatched junction bases numbered 4, after V lost 5 bases and J lost 3 bases.

J is TRBJ1-6 and V is TRBV12-3 or TRBV12-4, with D hard to call. Trimming pared 2 bases from V and 8 bases from J, leaving 10 bases between. This CDR3 is built from 14 residues. Written as DNA, the CDR3 is TGTGCCAGCAGTTTAATGGGGAGTTATTCACCCCTCCACTTT. Protein sequence: CASSLMGSYSPLHF.

The rearrangement links TRBV7-9 to TRBJ1-5; D may be TRBD1 (6 bases). Germline CDR1 SEHNR, CDR2 FQNEAQ (reference sequence). V was trimmed by 5 bases and J by 0 bases, leaving 11 bases between them. This CDR3 contains 15 residues. Here the CDR3 reads CASSQSGVSNQPQHF. CDR3 nucleotide sequence: TGTGCCAGCAGCCAATCAGGGGTTAGCAATCAGCCCCAGCATTTT. Combining the CDR3 with reference TRBV7-9 and TRBJ1-5 gives the whole variable domain DTGVSQNPRHKITKRGQNVTFRCDPISEHNRLYWYRQTLGQGPEFLTYFQNEAQLEKSRLLSDRFSAERPKGSFSTLEIQRTEQGDSAMYLCASSQSGVSNQPQHFGDGTRLSIL.

The CDR3 DNA is TGTGCCTGGAGTGTAGAGACAAAGCCCCAGCATTTT. It specifies CAWSVETKPQHF. This chain uses TRBV30 with TRBJ1-5; the D is unclear. The germline V gene has CDR1 GTSNPN and CDR2 SVGIG (reference sequence). V lost 0 bases, J lost 8 bases, and 8 bases lay in between. The CDR3 is 12 amino acids.

The chain employs TRBV15 and TRBJ2-5, with no clear D. Germline V gene lookup returns CDR1 LNHNV and CDR2 YYDKDF (reference sequence). The V and J ends lost 4 bases and 2 bases respectively, with 14 bases between them. The CDR3 totals 15 residues. The CDR3 sequence: CATSTRSVGQETQYF. CDR3 bases: TGTGCCACCAGCACCCGCTCCGTGGGACAAGAGACCCAGTACTTC.

The V gene is TRBV30, the J gene TRBJ2-1; the match to TRBD2 covers 8 bases. The germline V gene has CDR1 GTSNPN and CDR2 SVGIG (reference sequence). The CDR3 has 15 residues. The V and J ends lost 1 base and 5 bases, in that order; junction bases with no gene match: 7. The CDR3 nucleotides are TGTGCCTGGAGTGCCCTCGGGGGGGCCAACAATGAGCAGTTCTTC. This encodes CAWSALGGANNEQFF.

CDR3 sequence: CASSLGSTRTQYF. Written as DNA, the CDR3 is TGTGCCAGCAGTTTGGGCTCAACCAGGACCCAGTACTTC. The chain employs TRBV28 and TRBJ2-5; the D is unclear. The CDR3 sequence is 13 residues long. The V gene's germline CDR1 is MDHEN and CDR2 SYDVKM. Trimming cost V 3 bases and J 7 bases, with 12 bases left between them.

The chain employs TRBV20-1 and TRBJ2-1, with D unresolved. There are 13 residues in the CDR3. The V and J ends lost 5 bases and 5 bases respectively, with 13 bases between them. Germline V gives CDR1 DFQATT, CDR2 SNEGSKA (reference sequence). The CDR3 region has the DNA TGCAGTGCTGACGACATTTCACACAATGAGCAGTTCTTC. The encoded protein is CSADDISHNEQFF.

The gene calls are TRBV30 and TRBJ1-3, with D unresolved. This CDR3 has 15 amino acids. V gave up 4 bases and J gave up 0 bases, with 13 bases separating them. Germline V lookup: CDR1 GTSNPN, CDR2 SVGIG (reference sequence). The CDR3 here is CAWTALLSSGNTIYF. CDR3 nucleotide sequence: TGTGCCTGGACCGCCCTACTCAGCTCTGGAAACACCATATATTTT.

DNA for the CDR3: TGTGCCACCAGCAGAGATAGGACAGGGAGAACCACTGAAGCTTTCTTT. It codes for CATSRDRTGRTTEAFF. The V call is TRBV15, the J call TRBJ1-1; 8 bases are shared with TRBD1. Trimming took 0 bases from V and 4 from J; bases not matched to a gene: 7. Germline V gene lookup returns CDR1 LNHNV and CDR2 YYDKDF (reference sequence). The CDR3 extends over 16 amino acids.

This sequence joins TRBV10-3 and TRBJ2-3, with D possibly being TRBD1 (5 bases). Deletions cut 3 bases from V and 4 bases from J, with 20 bases between. Germline CDR1 ENHRY, CDR2 SYGVKD. This CDR3 has 17 amino acids. CDR3 loop: CAISDSTRVGFADTQYF. The CDR3 DNA reads TGTGCCATCAGTGATTCTACCAGGGTTGGTTTCGCAGATACGCAGTATTTT.

V and J are TRBV7-3 and TRBJ1-2; D is perhaps TRBD1 (5 bases). This CDR3 has 14 amino acids. Trimming shortened V by 5 bases and J by 2 bases, and 12 bases separated the two germline ends. Germline V lookup: CDR1 SGHTA, CDR2 FQGTGA. DNA for the CDR3: TGTGCCAGCAGCCCAGGGACTCTGAACTATGGCTACACCTTC. Translating gives CASSPGTLNYGYTF.

This clonotype is a singleton in its sample. This chain connects TRBV9 to TRBJ2-7, with TRBD2 identical over 11 bases. The germline gives CDR1 SGDLS, CDR2 YYNGEE. The ends lost 2 bases at V and 3 bases at J; junction bases unmatched: 7. The CDR3 has 16 residues. In DNA, the CDR3 is TGTGCCAGCAGCGTCGGGACTAGCGGATTCCACTACGAGCAGTACGTC. Protein product: CASSVGTSGFHYEQYV.

The chain has TRBV20-1 and TRBJ1-6; the D is unclear. This CDR3 region has 13 residues. Germline assignment: CDR1 DFQATT and CDR2 SNEGSKA (reference sequence). V was clipped by 6 bases and J by 2 bases, with 8 bases between them. The CDR3 region is CSATATYNSPLHF. Here the CDR3 DNA reads TGCAGTGCCACAGCGACCTATAATTCACCCCTCCACTTT.

V and J are TRBV12-3 or TRBV12-4 and TRBJ2-1, with D possibly being TRBD2 (6 bases). Trimming cost V 3 bases and J 5 bases, with 14 bases left between them. This CDR3 region has 15 residues. CDR3 DNA: TGTGCCAGCAGTTTGAGGGGACTTGTAAACAATGAGCAGTTCTTC. It yields the protein CASSLRGLVNNEQFF.

The rearrangement links TRBV20-1 to TRBJ2-3; TRBD2 might be the D (6 bases). The CDR3 is 15 residues long. Germline CDR1 and CDR2: DFQATT and SNEGSKA (reference sequence). Trimming cost V 6 bases and J 2 bases, with 18 bases left between them. The CDR3 DNA follows: TGCAGTGCCGCCCCCCGGGGGTCTTCCACAGATACGCAGTATTTT. This gives the protein CSAAPRGSSTDTQYF.